This entry describes one TCR beta chain. The antigen is undetermined. Clones were read by immunoSEQ multiplex PCR, and TCRdb kept only the in-frame ones, dropping some. This sample has roughly 1,600,000 clones, with about 98.5% found just once. The data stem from a study of shared clonotypes between healthy human individuals. Study outcomes and limitations: How much donors shared clonotypes was expected to be affected by sequencing depth.

The sample consisted of naive CD4+ T cells sorted from blood. The subset denotes: CD45RA+ positively selected. This sequence originates from a man younger than 40 in good health.

The DNA of the CDR3 is TGTGCCAGCAGCCACACGGGACAGCTTCGTGAGCAGTTCTTC. Translation gives CASSHTGQLREQFF. V usage is TRBV7-3 and J usage is TRBJ2-1, with 7 bases lining up with TRBD1. The germline CDR1 and CDR2 sequences are SGHTA and FQGTGA. This CDR3 is built from 14 residues. With 5 bases clipped from V and 9 bases from J, the junction kept 10 bases outside the gene matches.